This T cell receptor beta chain was recorded in a study of blood T cell repertoires in COVID-19. The V end was cut by 5 bases, the J end by 0 bases, with 14 bases between. This CDR3 is built from 17 residues. CDR1 LNHDA and CDR2 SQIVND come from the germline V gene (reference sequence). The method was immunoSEQ multiplex PCR; TCRdb's version includes in-frame clones alone and lacks a portion of them. The repertoire holds around 220,000 clones, with roughly 82% as singletons. The TCR comes from a woman aged 80 or over with active or convalescent COVID-19. The sample consisted of peripheral blood. V and J are TRBV19 and TRBJ1-6; D is uncertain. The CDR3 DNA reads as TGTGCCAGTAGTTCCGACGGGTTTCGCTCCTATAATTCACCCCTCCACTTT. It translates to CASSSDGFRSYNSPLHF.